This T cell receptor (beta chain) was recorded in a study of control samples from healthy donors and cancer patients. Some clones are missing from TCRdb's copy, which holds only in-frame ones; the method was immunoSEQ multiplex PCR. The sample shows about 34,000 clones, approximately 90% of them seen only once. Germline CDR1 and CDR2: WNHNN and SYGVQD (reference sequence). V lost 3 bases and J lost 2, with 14 bases in between. The CDR3 covers 15 residues. The receptor comes from a woman in her thirties or forties with lung cancer. Sequencing was carried out using PBMCs. V and J are TRBV10-1 and TRBJ2-7; perhaps TRBD2 as D (6 bases). CDR3 sequence reads: CASSEGTLVAYEQYF. In DNA form, the CDR3 reads TGCGCCAGCAGTGAAGGGACTTTGGTGGCCTACGAGCAGTACTTC.